Sequencing of this TCR beta chain was carried out in a study of shared T cell receptors in the human thymus. Trimming left V 1 base short and J 5 bases short, with 15 bases between. The germline V gene encodes CDR1 SGHDN and CDR2 FVKESK. This CDR3 spans 17 amino acids. The assay was immunoSEQ multiplex PCR, and TCRdb's table has in-frame clones only and misses some. In the table there are 550,000 to 800,000 clones, roughly 85% of which are singletons. This sample was also put to use in a study of human thymus T cells. That report notes: Thymus tissue for the work was resected from patients undergoing corrective heart surgery.

The V gene is TRBV14, the J gene TRBJ2-6; TRBD1 is a possible D gene (7 bases). The sequence derives from a girl under two years old with a congenital heart defect. The sequenced sample consisted of thymocytes. The CDR3 DNA reads as TGTGCCAGCAGCCAAGGGATAGACAGGGACTGGGCCAACGTCCTGACTTTC. Protein: CASSQGIDRDWANVLTF.